Listed here are 26 T cell receptor beta chains from one sample, sequenced in a study of shared clonotypes between healthy human individuals. Sequencing was performed with immunoSEQ multiplex PCR; in TCRdb, only in-frame clones are kept and a portion is missing. The data hold about 590,000 clones, with about 95% observed a single time. CD8 cells classed as naive were CD45RO-negative and positively selected for CCR7, excluding terminally differentiated effector memory CD45RA+ cells. Sequencing was done on a sample of naive CD8+ T cells sorted from blood. The receptors come from a woman aged 25 to 45 in good health.

V gene TRBV6-1 combines with J gene TRBJ2-3, with TRBD2 identical over 10 bases. Germline V CDR1 and CDR2: MNHNS, SASEGT. This CDR3 region has 15 residues. Trimming cost V 3 bases and J 2 bases; bases outside gene matches: 2. The CDR3 loop reads CASSEGTSATDTQYF. CDR3 bases: TGTGCCAGCAGTGAGGGGACTAGCGCCACAGATACGCAGTATTTT.

J is TRBJ2-1 and V is TRBV11-2, with TRBD2 identical over 11 bases. The J segment lost 8 bases and the V segment lost 6 bases, leaving 9 bases of the junction unmatched. Germline V gene lookup returns CDR1 SGHAT and CDR2 FQNNGV. The CDR3 length is 15 residues. CDR3 coding DNA: TGTGCCAGCAGTAAGTTTACTAGCGGGAGCCATGAGCAGTTCTTC. It codes for CASSKFTSGSHEQFF.

The chain has TRBV7-2 and TRBJ2-1; a possible D gene is TRBD1 (6 bases). Per germline, CDR1 SGHTA and CDR2 FQGNSA. V was pared by 6 bases and J by 3 bases, with 15 bases between. The CDR3 length is 15 residues. In nucleotides, the CDR3 is TGTGCCAGCAGTCCAGTTACAGGGTTCTACAATGAGCAGTTCTTC. Amino acids: CASSPVTGFYNEQFF.

This clone was seen a single time. The genes are TRBV30 and TRBJ2-2; no firm D call. Germline CDR1 reads GTSNPN; CDR2 reads SVGIG (reference sequence). The V and J ends lost 4 bases and 5 bases respectively, with 8 bases between them. CDR3 length equals 12 residues. CDR3 sequence: CAWIPMTGELFF. The DNA of the CDR3 is TGTGCCTGGATTCCGATGACCGGGGAGCTGTTTTTT.

The chain couples TRBV2 to TRBJ1-5; 8 bases are shared with TRBD1. Germline V CDR1 and CDR2: SNHLY, FYNNEI. Trimming at V came to 6 bases and at J to 5 bases, leaving 3 bases not matched to a gene. CDR3 length: 13 amino acids. CDR3 nucleotide sequence: TGTGCCAGCAGGATGGACAGGGATCAGCCCCAGCATTTT. Its translation is CASRMDRDQPQHF.

The chain links TRBV19 to TRBJ2-7; 8 bases are a match to TRBD1. The V segment lost 4 bases and the J segment 3 bases; nucleotides outside the gene matches: 2. CDR3 length: 13 amino acids. Germline V gives CDR1 LNHDA, CDR2 SQIVND (reference sequence). The CDR3 loop is CASSTGTGYEQYF. The CDR3 DNA follows: TGTGCCAGTAGTACAGGGACAGGCTACGAGCAGTACTTC.

V is TRBV27 and J is TRBJ2-2, with a weak D call TRBD2 (6 bases). The V end lost 5 bases, the J end lost 4 bases, and 20 bases lay between the germline ends. Germline CDR1 and CDR2: MNHEY and SMNVEV (reference sequence). This CDR3 is 17 amino acids long. This chain's CDR3 is CASSQPLALRGTGELFF. In DNA, the CDR3 is TGTGCCAGCAGTCAACCCCTAGCACTGCGGGGCACCGGGGAGCTGTTTTTT.

The rearrangement links TRBV27 to TRBJ2-7; D is undetermined. The germline V gene has CDR1 MNHEY and CDR2 SMNVEV (reference sequence). V gave up 3 bases and J gave up 0 bases, with 12 bases separating them. There are 15 residues in the CDR3. CDR3 loop: CASSFSTKSSYEQYF. The CDR3, as DNA: TGTGCCAGCAGTTTCTCGACAAAGAGCTCCTACGAGCAGTACTTC.

The V and J genes are TRBV5-4 and TRBJ2-2; TRBD2 agrees at 7 bases. Germline-derived CDR1 and CDR2 are SGHNT and YYREEE (reference sequence). This CDR3 is built from 15 residues. The V gene end was trimmed by 4 bases and the J gene end by 4 bases; junction bases not matched to a gene: 7. The CDR3 DNA reads TGTGCCAGCAGCCCAAGCGGGATGGTCACCGGGGAGCTGTTTTTT. Encoded protein: CASSPSGMVTGELFF.

This clone was found once. The V gene is TRBV4-1, the J gene TRBJ2-1; perhaps TRBD1 as D (5 bases). The CDR3 consists of 14 residues. V was clipped by 0 bases and J by 4 bases, with 7 bases between them. In germline, CDR1 is MGHRA, CDR2 YSYEKL. The CDR3 region is CASSQEDSYNEQFF. DNA for the CDR3: TGCGCCAGCAGCCAAGAAGACAGTTACAATGAGCAGTTCTTC.

This clone has a single count. This sequence joins TRBV7-8 and TRBJ1-1, with no clear D. Trimming shortened V by 7 bases and J by 8 bases, and 26 bases separated the two germline ends. CDR3 size: 16 residues. Germline V gene data show CDR1 as SGHVS and CDR2 as FQNEAQ. The DNA for the CDR3 is TGTGCCAGCACTCCTTCTGGGAGGACTAGTTTGGAAGAAGCTTTCTTT. This encodes CASTPSGRTSLEEAFF.

The rearrangement uses TRBV28 and TRBJ2-7; TRBD2 might be the D (5 bases). V gave up 8 bases and J gave up 5 bases, with 16 bases separating them. The CDR3 contains 13 residues. Germline-derived CDR1 and CDR2 are MDHEN and SYDVKM. CDR3 residues: CASPRDGLDEQYF. The CDR3 nucleotides read TGTGCCAGCCCCCGGGATGGGCTAGACGAGCAGTACTTC.

This clone was seen once. V usage is TRBV13 and J usage is TRBJ2-1, with 8 bases lining up with TRBD2. The trim removed 5 bases at V and 8 bases at J, leaving 14 bases unmatched. CDR1 PRHDT and CDR2 FYEKMQ come from the germline V gene (reference sequence). The CDR3 spans 16 residues. The CDR3 is CASSLPAAGVDDEQFF. Written as DNA, the CDR3 is TGTGCCAGCAGCCTACCGGCAGCGGGAGTCGATGATGAGCAGTTCTTC.

CDR3 region: CASSLGPGTGANEQFF. CDR3 DNA sequence: TGTGCCAGCAGCTTAGGGCCCGGGACAGGGGCCAATGAGCAGTTCTTC. J is TRBJ2-1 and V is TRBV7-2; 10 nucleotides match TRBD1. The CDR3 is 16 residues long. J was trimmed by 6 bases and V by 1 base; bases with no gene match: 6. CDR1 is SGHTA, CDR2 FQGNSA, per germline.

The chain is built from TRBV27 and TRBJ1-1; a possible D gene is TRBD1 (6 bases). Germline loops: CDR1 MNHEY, CDR2 SMNVEV (reference sequence). V lost 2 bases, J lost 3 bases, and 10 bases lay in between. The CDR3 loop spans 14 amino acids. CDR3 coding DNA: TGTGCCAGCAGTTTAGTAACAGGGCACACTGAAGCTTTCTTT. Amino acids: CASSLVTGHTEAFF.

This clone was seen once. The V and J genes are TRBV6-1 and TRBJ1-5, with D perhaps TRBD1 (5 bases). CDR1 is MNHNS and CDR2 is SASEGT in the germline V gene. The CDR3 extends over 15 amino acids. V was trimmed by 6 bases and J by 4 bases, leaving 16 bases between them. CDR3 sequence reads: CASSRAGGLNQPQHF. In nucleotides, the CDR3 is TGTGCCAGCAGCCGGGCCGGGGGGTTAAATCAGCCCCAGCATTTT.

V usage is TRBV27 and J usage is TRBJ2-7; perhaps D is TRBD1 or TRBD2 (5 bases each). This CDR3 comprises 12 residues. Germline V gives CDR1 MNHEY, CDR2 SMNVEV (reference sequence). V dropped 10 bases and J dropped 5 bases, with 15 bases sitting between them. The CDR3 reads CATGLLGDEQYF. CDR3 bases: TGTGCCACTGGACTGTTGGGGGACGAGCAGTACTTC.

The J gene is TRBJ2-7, the V gene TRBV11-2; TRBD1 aligns across 9 bases. The CDR3 is made up of 16 amino acids. CDR1 is SGHAT, CDR2 FQNNGV, per germline. V shed 5 bases, J shed 1 base, and the junction held 9 bases outside the gene matches. This chain's CDR3 is CASSLLAGQGSYEQYF. CDR3 in DNA: TGTGCCAGCAGCCTTCTGGCCGGACAGGGGTCCTACGAGCAGTACTTC.

The chain combines TRBV15 with TRBJ1-5, with D unclear. V was pared by 5 bases and J by 1 base, with 12 bases between. This CDR3 comprises 15 residues. In germline, CDR1 is LNHNV, CDR2 YYDKDF (reference sequence). The CDR3 sequence: CATSEIRWSNQPQHF. CDR3 coding DNA: TGTGCCACCAGCGAGATACGATGGAGCAATCAGCCCCAGCATTTT. Full variable domain (rest looked up from reference TRBV15 and TRBJ1-5): DAMVIQNPRYQVTQFGKPVTLSCSQTLNHNVMYWYQQKSSQAPKLLFHYYDKDFNNEADTPDNFQSRRPNTSFCFLDIRSPGLGDTAMYLCATSEIRWSNQPQHFGDGTRLSIL.

The genes are TRBV14 and TRBJ2-1, with D tentatively TRBD1 (6 bases). V lost 4 bases and J 3 bases, leaving 10 bases between the germline ends. The CDR3 consists of 14 residues. Germline CDR1 is SGHDN and CDR2 is FVKESK. For the CDR3, the DNA is TGTGCCAGCAGCCTGGGCAGGGGCTACAATGAGCAGTTCTTC. It yields the protein CASSLGRGYNEQFF.

This clone was picked up a small number of times. This chain links TRBV9 with TRBJ1-5; D gene uncertain. Trimming cost V 4 bases and J 0 bases, with 11 bases left between them. Germline CDR1 and CDR2: SGDLS and YYNGEE. The CDR3 loop spans 15 amino acids. The CDR3 loop reads CASSSDGLSNQPQHF. For the CDR3, the DNA is TGTGCCAGCAGCTCGGACGGGCTTAGCAATCAGCCCCAGCATTTT.

CDR3 in amino acids: CASSLEGGTPYEQFF. The CDR3 DNA sequence: TGTGCCAGCAGTTTAGAGGGTGGAACTCCGTATGAGCAGTTCTTC. The chain combines TRBV28 with TRBJ2-1; tentatively, D is TRBD2 (5 bases). The V gene's germline CDR1 is MDHEN and CDR2 SYDVKM. The CDR3 consists of 15 residues. V shed 2 bases and J shed 8 bases, with 16 bases lying between them. Combining the CDR3 with reference TRBV28 and TRBJ2-1 gives the whole variable domain DVKVTQSSRYLVKRTGEKVFLECVQDMDHENMFWYRQDPGLGLRLIYFSYDVKMKEKGDIPEGYSVSREKKERFSLILESASTNQTSMYLCASSLEGGTPYEQFFGPGTRLTVL.

As DNA, the CDR3 is TGTGCCAGCAGCTTGGGACAGGGGGTTTTCACTGAAGCTTTCTTT. Residues: CASSLGQGVFTEAFF. The genes are TRBV5-4 and TRBJ1-1; 9 bases align to TRBD1. The CDR3 has 15 residues. Per germline, CDR1 SGHNT and CDR2 YYREEE (reference sequence). V lost 0 bases to trimming and J lost 4 bases; unmatched junction nucleotides: 4.

V and J are TRBV25-1 and TRBJ2-5; D gene unclear. The V gene lost 4 bases and the J gene lost 4 bases, with 4 bases spanning the gap. The CDR3 has 11 amino acids. Germline CDR1 is MGHDK and CDR2 is SYGVNS. The CDR3 is CASSVIETQYF. The CDR3 DNA reads as TGTGCCAGCAGTGTAATAGAGACCCAGTACTTC.

The rearrangement uses TRBV28 and TRBJ1-1, with D possibly TRBD1 on 6 matching bases. V lost 6 bases and J 8 bases, leaving 19 bases between the germline ends. The germline gives CDR1 MDHEN, CDR2 SYDVKM. This CDR3 is 14 amino acids long. This chain's CDR3 is CASRRRDTDLEAFF. DNA for the CDR3: TGTGCCAGCAGAAGGCGGGACACGGACCTCGAAGCTTTCTTT.

The chain combines TRBV27 with TRBJ2-2; D is perhaps TRBD1 or TRBD2 (5 bases each). V lost 5 bases, J lost 4 bases, and 17 bases lay in between. This CDR3 contains 16 residues. CDR1 is MNHEY and CDR2 is SMNVEV in the germline V gene (reference sequence). CDR3: CASSPRGYAVTGELFF. DNA for the CDR3: TGTGCCAGCAGTCCCCGGGGCTATGCGGTCACCGGGGAGCTGTTTTTT.